Listed below are T cell receptor beta chains from one sample, sequenced in a study of shared clonotypes between healthy human individuals. Method: immunoSEQ multiplex PCR; TCRdb's copy keeps in-frame clones and lacks some. Seen here are 1.5 million to 2.5 million clones, just under 95% observed once, and the top ten hold 0.9% to 1.5%. Sequencing was carried out using naive CD8+ T cells sorted from blood. The receptors derive from a man aged 18 to 29 in good health. CDR3s include the opening cysteine and the closing phenylalanine or tryptophan. A D gene is named only where the DNA matches it firmly. Some rows have no size entry. The others give once, few or many, or a class for an expanded clone.

j_gene	d_gene	abundance	v_gene	CDR3nt	CDR3aa
TRBJ2-5	TRBD2	few	TRBV10-1	TGCGCCAGCAGTGCTAGCGGGGGAAGAGAAGAGACCCAGTACTTC	CASSASGGREETQYF
TRBJ2-1	.	.	TRBV19	TGTGCCAGTAGTCTGGACGGTTACAATGAGCAGTTCTTC	CASSLDGYNEQFF
TRBJ1-4	.	.	TRBV6-1	TGTGCCAGCAGTGAGTCCCCGTGGCAGGGAAATGAAAAACTGTTTTTT	CASSESPWQGNEKLFF
TRBJ2-1	TRBD2	.	TRBV29-1	TGCAGCGAGGGACTAGATTACAATGAGCAGTTCTTC	CSEGLDYNEQFF
TRBJ1-1	.	.	TRBV19	TGTGCCAGTAGTATGGGGCCCACTGAAGCTTTCTTT	CASSMGPTEAFF
TRBJ2-6	TRBD1	.	TRBV5-1	TGCGCCAGCAGCTTGTTAATTTGGGACAGAGGCTCTGGGGCCAACGTCCTGACTTTC	CASSLLIWDRGSGANVLTF
TRBJ2-1	.	.	TRBV6-5	TGTGCCAGCAGCCCCCGAAGGGGGGGGAATGAGCAGTTCTTC	CASSPRRGGNEQFF
TRBJ2-7	.	.	TRBV27	TGTGCCAGCAGTTTCCTACCTGTAAGGGGGAGCTCCTACGAGCAGTACTTC	CASSFLPVRGSSYEQYF
TRBJ2-7	TRBD1	.	TRBV28	TGTGCCAGCAGTTCATATAGACAGGGTTGGGGCGAGCAGTACTTC	CASSSYRQGWGEQYF
TRBJ2-5	.	.	TRBV27	TGTGCCAGCAGTTCCGCCCCCGCAGGGGATGAGACCCAGTACTTC	CASSSAPAGDETQYF
TRBJ2-7	TRBD1	.	TRBV9	TGTGCCAGCAGCCCCCGGGACAGATTCTACGAGCAGTACTTC	CASSPRDRFYEQYF
TRBJ1-2	.	.	TRBV10-2	TGCGCCAGCATCGGAGGGGGGCCTAACTATGGCTACACCTTC	CASIGGGPNYGYTF
TRBJ1-1	.	.	TRBV7-9	TGTGCCAGCAGCTTGAGTATCATGAACACTGAAGCTTTCTTT	CASSLSIMNTEAFF
TRBJ2-3	.	once	TRBV10-2	TGCGCCAGCAGTGAGGCCAGAAAAAGGGCAGATACGCAGTATTTT	CASSEARKRADTQYF
TRBJ2-1	.	.	TRBV9	TGTGCCAGCAGCGTAGATAGGGGCGAGCAGTTCTTC	CASSVDRGEQFF
TRBJ1-1	.	.	TRBV7-9	TGTGCCAGCAGCCCTTCCCTTGGGAACACTGAAGCTTTCTTT	CASSPSLGNTEAFF
TRBJ2-3	TRBD2	once	TRBV27	TGTGCCAGCAGGGTAGCCCTGACTAGCGGGTCCCTCACAGATACGCAGTATTTT	CASRVALTSGSLTDTQYF
TRBJ2-7	.	.	TRBV6-1	TGTGCCAGCGCCGACTCCTGGACCTCCTACGAGCAGTACTTC	CASADSWTSYEQYF
TRBJ1-5	.	.	TRBV30	TGTGCCTGGAGCCCTGGCGCCCATGACAATCAGCCCCAGCATTTT	CAWSPGAHDNQPQHF
TRBJ2-2	TRBD1	.	TRBV6-5	TGTGCCAGCAGTTACTCGACAGGGGATTTTCCCGGGGAGCTGTTTTTT	CASSYSTGDFPGELFF
TRBJ1-5	.	.	TRBV7-4	TGTGCCAGCAGCTTAATCTCGTCTCAGGGAAGTGGCAATCAGCCCCAGCATTTT	CASSLISSQGSGNQPQHF
TRBJ2-5	TRBD1	once	TRBV4-1	TGCGCCAGCAGCCTAAGGCTCACAGGGGTCCAAGAGACCCAGTACTTC	CASSLRLTGVQETQYF
TRBJ2-5	.	.	TRBV7-9	TGTGCCAGCAGCTTAGTATCCGGGACGGACAGATGGACCCAGTACTTC	CASSLVSGTDRWTQYF
TRBJ2-1	.	.	TRBV2	TGTGCCAGCAGTGAGTTGGGCTCCTACAATGAGCAGTTCTTC	CASSELGSYNEQFF
TRBJ2-3	.	.	TRBV25-1	TGTGCCAGCACATGGACTGAGGCAGATACGCAGTATTTT	CASTWTEADTQYF
TRBJ2-5	.	.	TRBV5-1	TGCGCCAGCAGCCCAACCGGGCAAGAGACCCAGTACTTC	CASSPTGQETQYF
TRBJ2-3	.	.	TRBV10-3	TGTGCCATCAGTACCAGAGCTAGCACAGATACGCAGTATTTT	CAISTRASTDTQYF